Given below is one T cell receptor (beta chain) in context. This clonotype has at least ten counts. No antigen is known for it. Within one base of it there is no much larger clone, and no base qualities were kept. This entry comes from a study of T cells in Graves' hyperthyroidism and ophthalmopathy (dated 2019 in TCRdb). Concerning the study at large: Peripheral blood samples were taken at initial diagnosis, before any treatment was given. Prospective prediction of ophthalmopathy was tested in an independent validation cohort consisting of some 19 hyperthyroidism patients and more than 15 patients who later progressed to ophthalmopathy. The approximately 100 discovery patients were randomly divided into training and test sets at a 7:3 ratio. After sampling, hyperthyroidism patients received methimazole starting at 30 mg daily, and ophthalmopathy patients received high-dose intravenous methylprednisolone. In addition, the study compared T-cell repertoires in thyroid tissue and in blood from six Graves' hyperthyroidism patients. A discovery cohort of roughly 100 patients, about 40 with Graves' ophthalmopathy and about 58 with stable Graves' hyperthyroidism, was used to find distinguishing TCR V-J signatures. TCR Vbeta CDR3 sequencing of 135 peripheral blood samples (approximately 44 ophthalmopathy, 75 to 85 hyperthyroidism and roughly 17 progressor patients) is reported in the paper. What the work shows at the level of the full study, not this receptor alone: No statistical method was used to set the sample size in advance, and investigators knew the group allocation. In cross-validation, a model built on a 13 V-J signature told ophthalmopathy apart from stable hyperthyroidism with under 90% sensitivity and approximately 81% specificity, and in testing the same model reached 80%/75%. In validation, progression to ophthalmopathy was predicted by the model with more than 65% sensitivity and roughly 76% specificity, a median of roughly 6 months before onset. Most expanded thyroid clonotypes (frequency above 0.001) were also detected in blood, suggesting blood repertoires may reflect thyroid immune responses.

Amplification of TCR beta CDR3 regions was carried out from RNA transcripts. A first-round RT-PCR of the TCR CDR3 used the HTBI primer set with the Qiagen OneStep RT-PCR kit. A second multiplex PCR round built the libraries, followed by size selection and purification. The libraries were sequenced on an Illumina HiSeq2000 using paired-end 100 bp reads. The published analysis was carried out like this. SOAPnuke was used to process the raw data, removing reads that contained adapters or uncalled bases, had a mean Phred below 15, or lacked an exact match to the constant primer or identifier. High-quality paired reads were merged with COPE v1.2.5, and unique nucleotide sequences were defined as clonotypes. MiTCR v1.1 was used to align clonotypes to the IMGT TRBV, TRBD and TRBJ reference segments. The analysis included only V-J combinations with a frequency above 0.0001, which together covered more than 98% of the repertoires. A TCS score was defined as the ratio of F50 (clonal expansion) to E x V (chaos), with BLOSUM62-based TCRdist applied between CDR3 peptides within each V-J. Welch's t-statistics and random forest reduced around 550 V-J features to 13, which were used in a naive Bayes classifier (R e1071). TCRdb redid the processing of the public reads, applying fastp at Q25 and MiXCR, and retained in-frame beta chains. Rows are combined by CDR3 protein, so each entry shows the most common genes and DNA. None of the V and J calls come from the authors' own analysis; TCRdb made them. Present in this sample are around 300,000 distinct CDR3 sequences, about an eighth of which were seen just once. 7.8% of the sample is in the top ten clones.

The cysteine opens and the phenylalanine closes a CDR3 of 13 amino acids. Here the CDR3 DNA is all that survives: 39 bases in frame from base 1. For CDR1 and CDR2, the germline V gene (reference sequence) lists DFQATT and SNEGSKA. Trimming leaves V shorter by 6 bases and J shorter by 2 bases, with the junction holding 7 bases beyond the gene matches. Hyperthyroidism patients were newly diagnosed, had a disease duration of under 2 months, and were aged 18 to 65 years. The study excluded patients with uncontrolled infections, other autoimmune diseases, pregnancy or lactation. Diagnoses were based on clinical symptoms, serum thyroxine and TRAb, thyroid ultrasound and orbital computed tomography. Blood from progressor patients was drawn when they were first diagnosed with hyperthyroidism, before any ophthalmopathy symptoms appeared. PBMCs were separated from under 11 ml of fresh peripheral blood using Ficoll-Paque density gradient centrifugation. Progressor patients were initially diagnosed with Graves' hyperthyroidism and developed ophthalmopathy during follow-up. Total RNA was extracted with Trizol reagent, and quality was checked on an Agilent 2100 Bioanalyzer.

The origin of this receptor is a woman in her 30s with Graves' hyperthyroidism that later progressed to Graves' ophthalmopathy. The V and J segments used are TRBV20-1 and TRBJ2-7; a stretch of 7 junction bases matches TRBD1. The specimen sequenced was blood. The DNA is as follows: TGCAGTGCAGAAGGGACAGCGCCCTACGAGCAGTACTTC. Its product reads: CSAEGTAPYEQYF.